This T cell receptor beta chain was identified in a study of blood T cells in healthy people across ages. As for the study in general: Template switching caught about one barcoded beta molecule for each two T cells.

Study-wide findings and caveats: There were more naive CD4+ cells and higher diversity in long-lived donors than in aged donors.

The CDR3 totals 13 residues. The V end lost 6 bases, the J end lost 6 bases, and 14 bases lay between the germline ends. Germline V gene data show CDR1 as DFQATT and CDR2 as SNEGSKA (reference sequence). This clonotype was seen more than once but under ten times. Its specificity is not known. Primers used in a second PCR of about 7 to 12 cycles were a sample-barcoded 5' primer and a J-beta primer mix. Each cDNA was tagged by a template-switch adaptor containing 12 random nucleotides. TCRdb processed the 5' RACE reads anew with MiXCR; each CDR3 protein has one entry. The sample lists roughly 500,000 distinct CDR3 sequences, about 26% seen once, with under 20% in the top ten.

The sequence was obtained from a woman in her 70s in good health. The chain recombines TRBV20-1 with TRBJ1-4; D is perhaps TRBD1 (5 bases). Sequences were obtained from blood. This CDR3 is CSARRGGYEKLFF. The CDR3 coding sequence is TGCAGTGCCCGGAGGGGAGGCTATGAAAAACTGTTTTTT.